This entry describes one T cell receptor (beta chain). Its target is unknown. Primers included in the PCR were 60 Vbeta and 13 Jbeta primers. Profiling relied on immunoSEQ multiplex PCR, and the TCRdb table lists in-frame clones only, not all of them. The sample yields about 83,000 clones, roughly 75% seen once. This sample was taken from a study of cytomegalovirus exposure and HLA in healthy donors. The length of the CDR3 is 14 residues. Trimming pared 0 bases from V and 4 bases from J, leaving 11 bases between. In germline, CDR1 is SGDLS, CDR2 YYNGEE. Study-level findings and limits: An analysis that was carried out later associated 16,951 TCR beta sequences with HLA alleles at 0.05 false discovery rate. On later analysis, the bulk of CMV-associated TCR beta chains appeared to be HLA-restricted. There were reportedly fewer N-insertions in an Asian-associated ancestry cluster than the roughly 670-donor mean, in a later analysis. In vitro testing confirmed a few CMV-associated chains as specific for CMV antigens.

The source is a man aged 60 to 69 in good health and CMV-seronegative. The source material was PBMCs. The chain links TRBV9 to TRBJ2-7; TRBD2 is a possible D gene (6 bases). For the CDR3, the DNA is TGTGCCAGCAGCGTAGATGCCGGGGGATACGAGCAGTACTTC. As protein: CASSVDAGGYEQYF.